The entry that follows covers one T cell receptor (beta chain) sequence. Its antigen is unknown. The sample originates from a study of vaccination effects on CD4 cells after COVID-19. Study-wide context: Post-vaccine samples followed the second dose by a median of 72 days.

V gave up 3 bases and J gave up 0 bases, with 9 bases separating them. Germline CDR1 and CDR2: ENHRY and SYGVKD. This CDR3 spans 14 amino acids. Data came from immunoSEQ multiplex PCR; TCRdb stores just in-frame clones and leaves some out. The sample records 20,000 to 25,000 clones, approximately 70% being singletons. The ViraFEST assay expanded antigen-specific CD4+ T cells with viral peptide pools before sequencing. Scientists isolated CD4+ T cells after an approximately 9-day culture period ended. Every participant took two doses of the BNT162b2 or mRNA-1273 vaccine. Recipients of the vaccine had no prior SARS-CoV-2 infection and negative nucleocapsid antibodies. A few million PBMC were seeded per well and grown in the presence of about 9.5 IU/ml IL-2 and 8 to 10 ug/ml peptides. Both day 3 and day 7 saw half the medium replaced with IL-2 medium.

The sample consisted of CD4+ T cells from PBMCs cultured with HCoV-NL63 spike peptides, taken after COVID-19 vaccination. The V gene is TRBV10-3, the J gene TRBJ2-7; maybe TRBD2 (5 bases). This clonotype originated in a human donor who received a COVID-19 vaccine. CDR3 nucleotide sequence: TGTGCCATCAGTGACGGACTGAGCTCCTACGAGCAGTACTTC. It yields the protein CAISDGLSSYEQYF.